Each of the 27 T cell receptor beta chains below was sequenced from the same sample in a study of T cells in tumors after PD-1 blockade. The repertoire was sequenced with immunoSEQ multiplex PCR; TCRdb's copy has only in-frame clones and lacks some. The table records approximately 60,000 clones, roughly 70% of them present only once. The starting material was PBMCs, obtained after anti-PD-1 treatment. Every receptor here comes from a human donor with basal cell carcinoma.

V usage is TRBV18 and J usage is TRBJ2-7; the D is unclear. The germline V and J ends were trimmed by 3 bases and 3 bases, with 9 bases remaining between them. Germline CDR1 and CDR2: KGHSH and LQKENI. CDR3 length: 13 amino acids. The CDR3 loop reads CASSPGPYYEQYF. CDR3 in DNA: TGTGCCAGCTCACCCGGGCCCTACTACGAGCAGTACTTC.

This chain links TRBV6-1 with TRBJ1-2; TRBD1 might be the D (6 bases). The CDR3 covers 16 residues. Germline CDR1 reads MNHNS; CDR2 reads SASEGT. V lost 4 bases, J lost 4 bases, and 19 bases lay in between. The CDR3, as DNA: TGTGCCAGCAGTGGCCCAGGGGCGAGCCCATTCTATGGCTACACCTTC. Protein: CASSGPGASPFYGYTF.

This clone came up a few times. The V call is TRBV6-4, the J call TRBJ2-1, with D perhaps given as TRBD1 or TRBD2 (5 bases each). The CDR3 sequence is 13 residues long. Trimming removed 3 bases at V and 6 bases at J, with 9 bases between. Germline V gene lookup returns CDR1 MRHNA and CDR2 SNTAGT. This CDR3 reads CASSEGEFNEQFF. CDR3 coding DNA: TGTGCCAGCAGTGAAGGGGAGTTCAATGAGCAGTTCTTC.

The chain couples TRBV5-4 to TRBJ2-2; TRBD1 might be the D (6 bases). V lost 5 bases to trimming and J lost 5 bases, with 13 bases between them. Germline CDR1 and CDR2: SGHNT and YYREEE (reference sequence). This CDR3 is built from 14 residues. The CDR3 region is CASRFGGGTGELFF. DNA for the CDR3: TGTGCCAGCAGATTTGGGGGCGGAACCGGGGAGCTGTTTTTT. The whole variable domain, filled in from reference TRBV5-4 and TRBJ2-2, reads ETGVTQSPTHLIKTRGQQVTLRCSSQSGHNTVSWYQQALGQGPQFIFQYYREEENGRGNFPPRFSGLQFPNYSSELNVNALELDDSALYLCASRFGGGTGELFFGEGSRLTVL.

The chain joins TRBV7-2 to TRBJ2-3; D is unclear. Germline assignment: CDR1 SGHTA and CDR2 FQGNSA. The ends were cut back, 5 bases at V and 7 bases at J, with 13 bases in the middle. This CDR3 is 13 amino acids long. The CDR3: CASSQNSIYTQYF. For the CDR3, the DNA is TGTGCCAGCAGCCAGAACAGTATTTATACGCAGTATTTT.

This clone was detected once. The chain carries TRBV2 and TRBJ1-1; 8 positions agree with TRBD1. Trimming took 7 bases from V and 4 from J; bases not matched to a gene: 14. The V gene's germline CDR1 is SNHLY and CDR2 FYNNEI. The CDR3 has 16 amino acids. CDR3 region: CASTPRTGLLGTEAFF. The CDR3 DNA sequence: TGTGCCAGCACCCCTCGGACAGGGCTTTTGGGCACTGAAGCTTTCTTT.

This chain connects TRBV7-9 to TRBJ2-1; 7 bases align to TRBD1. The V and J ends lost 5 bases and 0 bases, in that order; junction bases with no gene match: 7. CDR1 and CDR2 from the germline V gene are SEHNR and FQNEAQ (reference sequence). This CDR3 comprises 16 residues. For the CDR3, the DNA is TGTGCCAGCAGCACCGGGACAGTAAGCTCCTACAATGAGCAGTTCTTC. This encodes CASSTGTVSSYNEQFF.

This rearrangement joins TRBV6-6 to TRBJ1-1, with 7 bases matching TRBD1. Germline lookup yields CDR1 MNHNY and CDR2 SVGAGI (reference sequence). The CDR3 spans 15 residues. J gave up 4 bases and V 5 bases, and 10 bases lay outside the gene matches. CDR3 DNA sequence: TGTGCCAGCAGTAAGACCCGACAGGGTGGCACTGAAGCTTTCTTT. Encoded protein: CASSKTRQGGTEAFF.

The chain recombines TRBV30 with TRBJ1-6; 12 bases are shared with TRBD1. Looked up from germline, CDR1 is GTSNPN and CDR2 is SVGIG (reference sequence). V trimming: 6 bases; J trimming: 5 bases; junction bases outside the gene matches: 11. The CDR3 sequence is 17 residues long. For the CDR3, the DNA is TGTGCCTGTACCGGGACAGGGGGCTGGCCAAATAATTCACCCCTCCACTTT. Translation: CACTGTGGWPNNSPLHF.

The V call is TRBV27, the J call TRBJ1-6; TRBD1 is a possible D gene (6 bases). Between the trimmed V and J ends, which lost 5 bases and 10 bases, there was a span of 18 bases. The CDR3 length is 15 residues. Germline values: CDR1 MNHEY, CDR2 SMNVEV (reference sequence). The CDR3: CASSTMGGGGSPLHF. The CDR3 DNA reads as TGTGCCAGCAGTACGATGGGAGGAGGGGGGTCACCCCTCCACTTT.

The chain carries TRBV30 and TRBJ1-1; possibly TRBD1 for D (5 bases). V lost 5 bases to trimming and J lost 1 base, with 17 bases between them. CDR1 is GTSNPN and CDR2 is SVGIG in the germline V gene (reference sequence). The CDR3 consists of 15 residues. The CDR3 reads CAWEDSTGKNTEAFF. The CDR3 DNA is TGTGCCTGGGAGGACTCAACAGGAAAGAACACTGAAGCTTTCTTT.

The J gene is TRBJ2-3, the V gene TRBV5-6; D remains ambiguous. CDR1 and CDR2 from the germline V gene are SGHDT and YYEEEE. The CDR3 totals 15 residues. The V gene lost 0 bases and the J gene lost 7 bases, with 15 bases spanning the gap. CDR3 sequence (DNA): TGTGCCAGCAGCTTGGATATAGGGTTCGGGTATACGCAGTATTTT. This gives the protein CASSLDIGFGYTQYF.

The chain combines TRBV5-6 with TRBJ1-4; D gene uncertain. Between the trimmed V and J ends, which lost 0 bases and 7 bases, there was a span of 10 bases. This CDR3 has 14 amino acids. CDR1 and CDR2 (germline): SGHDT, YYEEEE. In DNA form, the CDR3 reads TGTGCCAGCAGCTTGGGAGGTATTGGTGAAAAACTGTTTTTT. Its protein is CASSLGGIGEKLFF.

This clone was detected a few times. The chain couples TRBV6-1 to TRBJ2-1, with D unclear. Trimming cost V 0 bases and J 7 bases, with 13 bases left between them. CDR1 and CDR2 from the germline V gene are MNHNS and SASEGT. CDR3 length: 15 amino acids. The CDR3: CASSEATSNGNEQFF. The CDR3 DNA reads TGTGCCAGCAGTGAAGCGACGTCCAATGGGAATGAGCAGTTCTTC.

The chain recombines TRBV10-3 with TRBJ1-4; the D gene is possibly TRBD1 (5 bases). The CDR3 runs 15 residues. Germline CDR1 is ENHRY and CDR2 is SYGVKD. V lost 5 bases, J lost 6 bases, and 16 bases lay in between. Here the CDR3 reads CAISPSGGADEKLFF. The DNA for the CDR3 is TGTGCCATCAGTCCCAGTGGAGGGGCGGATGAAAAACTGTTTTTT.

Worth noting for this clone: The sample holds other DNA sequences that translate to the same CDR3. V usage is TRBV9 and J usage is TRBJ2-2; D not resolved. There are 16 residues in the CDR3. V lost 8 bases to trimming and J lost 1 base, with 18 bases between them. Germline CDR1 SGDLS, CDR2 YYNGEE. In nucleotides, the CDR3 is TGTGCCAGTAGCCCGGGCCGCAACGTGAACACCGGGGAGCTGTTTTTT. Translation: CASSPGRNVNTGELFF.

The CDR3 DNA is TGTGCCTGGAGTGGGCAGGGTGGAATTAGCAATCAGCCCCAGCATTTT. The encoded protein is CAWSGQGGISNQPQHF. The chain uses TRBV30 and TRBJ1-5; D possibly corresponds to TRBD1 (5 bases). CDR1 is GTSNPN, CDR2 SVGIG, per germline (reference sequence). Trimming removed 1 base at V and 0 bases at J, with 13 bases between. CDR3 size: 16 residues.

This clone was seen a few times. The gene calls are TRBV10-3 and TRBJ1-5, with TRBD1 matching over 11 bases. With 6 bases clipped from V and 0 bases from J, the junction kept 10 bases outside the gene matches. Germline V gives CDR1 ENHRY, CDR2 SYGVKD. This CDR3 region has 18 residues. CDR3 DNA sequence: TGTGCCATCAGCGCCGTCGGGACAGGGGGTAATAGCAATCAGCCCCAGCATTTT. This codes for CAISAVGTGGNSNQPQHF.

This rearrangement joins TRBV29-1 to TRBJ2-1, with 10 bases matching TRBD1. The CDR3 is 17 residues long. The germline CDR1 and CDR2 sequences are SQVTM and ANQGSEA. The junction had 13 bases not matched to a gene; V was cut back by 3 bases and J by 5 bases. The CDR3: CSVESLTGGFADNEQFF. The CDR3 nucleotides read TGCAGCGTTGAGAGCCTGACAGGGGGCTTTGCTGACAATGAGCAGTTCTTC.

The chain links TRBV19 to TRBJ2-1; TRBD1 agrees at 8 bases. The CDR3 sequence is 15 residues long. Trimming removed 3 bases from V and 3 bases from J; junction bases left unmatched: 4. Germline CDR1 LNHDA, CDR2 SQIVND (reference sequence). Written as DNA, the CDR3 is TGTGCCAGTAGTATGCTACAGGGGGGCTACAATGAGCAGTTCTTC. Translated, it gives CASSMLQGGYNEQFF.

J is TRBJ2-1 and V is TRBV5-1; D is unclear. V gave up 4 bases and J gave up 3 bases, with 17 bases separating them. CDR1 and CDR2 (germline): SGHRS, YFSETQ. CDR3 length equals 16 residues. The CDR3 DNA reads TGCGCCAGCAGCCCCCGGGCAGGCGACATCTACAATGAGCAGTTCTTC. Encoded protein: CASSPRAGDIYNEQFF.

The CDR3 DNA reads TGTGCCAGCAGCCAAGATAGAGGTAGCGGTGGCCAGTTCTTC. It yields the protein CASSQDRGSGGQFF. V usage is TRBV3-1 (or the pseudogene TRBV3-2) and J usage is TRBJ2-1; possible D gene TRBD2, 6 bases. The germline V gene has CDR1 LGHDT and CDR2 YNNKEL (reference sequence). V was clipped by 0 bases and J by 13 bases, with 16 bases between them. This CDR3 has 14 amino acids.

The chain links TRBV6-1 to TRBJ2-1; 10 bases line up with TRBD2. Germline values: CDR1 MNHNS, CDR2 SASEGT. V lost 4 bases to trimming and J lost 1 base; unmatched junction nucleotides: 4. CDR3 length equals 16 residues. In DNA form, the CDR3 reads TGTGCCAGCAGTGCCAGCGGGGGGGCATCCTACAATGAGCAGTTCTTC. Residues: CASSASGGASYNEQFF.

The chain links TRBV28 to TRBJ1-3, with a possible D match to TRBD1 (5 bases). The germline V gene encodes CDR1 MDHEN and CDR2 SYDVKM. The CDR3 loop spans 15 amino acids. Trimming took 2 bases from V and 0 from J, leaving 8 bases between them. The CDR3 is CASSLGDHSGNTIYF. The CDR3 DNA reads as TGTGCCAGCAGTTTAGGGGACCACTCTGGAAACACCATATATTTT.

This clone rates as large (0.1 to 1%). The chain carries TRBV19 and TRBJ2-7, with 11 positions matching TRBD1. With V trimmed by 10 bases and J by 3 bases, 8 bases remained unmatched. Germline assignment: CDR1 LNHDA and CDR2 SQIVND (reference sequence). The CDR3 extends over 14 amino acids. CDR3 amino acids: CATLSGTGGYEQYF. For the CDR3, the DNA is TGTGCCACTCTGTCCGGGACAGGGGGCTACGAGCAGTACTTC.

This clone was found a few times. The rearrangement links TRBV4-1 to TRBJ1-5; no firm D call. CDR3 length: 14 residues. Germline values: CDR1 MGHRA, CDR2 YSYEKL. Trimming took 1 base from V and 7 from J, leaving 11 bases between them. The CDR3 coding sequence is TGCGCCAGCAGCCAAGGACGGGGAGGGCAGCCCCAGCATTTT. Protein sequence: CASSQGRGGQPQHF.

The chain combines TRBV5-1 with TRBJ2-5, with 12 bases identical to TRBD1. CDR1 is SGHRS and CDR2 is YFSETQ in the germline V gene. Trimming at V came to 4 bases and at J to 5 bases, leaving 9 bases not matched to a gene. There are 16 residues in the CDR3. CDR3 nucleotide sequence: TGCGCCAGCAGCGCCGGGACAGGGGGCGCCGGGGAGACCCAGTACTTC. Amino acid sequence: CASSAGTGGAGETQYF.